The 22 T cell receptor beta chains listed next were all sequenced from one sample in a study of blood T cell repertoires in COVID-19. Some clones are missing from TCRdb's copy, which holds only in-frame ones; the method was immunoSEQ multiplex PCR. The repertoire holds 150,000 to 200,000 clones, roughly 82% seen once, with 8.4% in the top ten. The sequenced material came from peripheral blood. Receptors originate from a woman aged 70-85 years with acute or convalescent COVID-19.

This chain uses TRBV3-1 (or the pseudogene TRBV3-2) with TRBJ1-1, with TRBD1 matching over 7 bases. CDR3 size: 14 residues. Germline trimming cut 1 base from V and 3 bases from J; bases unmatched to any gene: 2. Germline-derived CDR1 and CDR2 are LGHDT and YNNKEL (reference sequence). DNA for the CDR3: TGTGCCAGCAGCCAAGTAGGGGGCTACACTGAAGCTTTCTTT. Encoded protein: CASSQVGGYTEAFF.

CDR3 protein: CASSQDATRIQPQHF. Here the CDR3 DNA reads TGCGCCAGCAGCCAAGATGCGACCAGGATCCAGCCCCAGCATTTT. The V call is TRBV4-1, the J call TRBJ1-5, with no clear D. This CDR3 has 15 amino acids. V was pared by 0 bases and J by 7 bases, with 13 bases between. CDR1 is MGHRA, CDR2 YSYEKL, per germline.

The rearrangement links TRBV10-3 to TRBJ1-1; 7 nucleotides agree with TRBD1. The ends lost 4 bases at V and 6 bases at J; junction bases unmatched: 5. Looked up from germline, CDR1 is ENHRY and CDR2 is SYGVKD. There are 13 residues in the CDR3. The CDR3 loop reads CAISGDRVPEAFF. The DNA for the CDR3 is TGTGCCATCAGTGGCGACAGGGTCCCTGAAGCTTTCTTT.

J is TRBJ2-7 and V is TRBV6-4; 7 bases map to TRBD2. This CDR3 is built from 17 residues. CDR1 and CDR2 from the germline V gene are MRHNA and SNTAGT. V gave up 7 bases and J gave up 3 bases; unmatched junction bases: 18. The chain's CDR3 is CASIDTPSAGSGYEQYF. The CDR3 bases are TGTGCCAGCATCGACACCCCTTCAGCGGGGTCGGGCTACGAGCAGTACTTC.

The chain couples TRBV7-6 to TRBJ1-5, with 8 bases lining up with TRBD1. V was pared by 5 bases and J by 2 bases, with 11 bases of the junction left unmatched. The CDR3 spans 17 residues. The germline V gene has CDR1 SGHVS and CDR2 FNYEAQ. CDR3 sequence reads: CASSALPGGRGNQPQHF. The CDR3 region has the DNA TGTGCCAGCAGCGCACTTCCAGGGGGCCGCGGCAATCAGCCCCAGCATTTT.

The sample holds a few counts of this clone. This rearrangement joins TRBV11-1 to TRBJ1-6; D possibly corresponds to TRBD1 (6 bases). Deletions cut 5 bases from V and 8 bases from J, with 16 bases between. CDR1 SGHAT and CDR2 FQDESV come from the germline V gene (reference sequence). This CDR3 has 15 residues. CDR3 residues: CASSPGTPTYSPLHF. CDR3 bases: TGTGCCAGCAGCCCGGGGACACCGACTTATTCACCCCTCCACTTT.

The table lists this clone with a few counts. CDR3 nucleotides: TGTGCCACCAGGCAGACAGGGGGCAATCAGCCCCAGCATTTT. Its translation is CATRQTGGNQPQHF. V gene TRBV24-1 combines with J gene TRBJ1-5; TRBD1 aligns across 8 bases. CDR1 is KGHDR and CDR2 is SFDVKD in the germline V gene. With V trimmed by 7 bases and J by 2 bases, 3 bases remained unmatched. This CDR3 has 14 residues.

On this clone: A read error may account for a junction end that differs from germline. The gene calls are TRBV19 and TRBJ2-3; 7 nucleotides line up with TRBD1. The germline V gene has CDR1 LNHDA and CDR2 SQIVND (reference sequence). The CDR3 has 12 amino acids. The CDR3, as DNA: TGTGCCAGTAGTTACCGGGACAGCCCCATCATCTTT. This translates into CASSYRDSPIIF.

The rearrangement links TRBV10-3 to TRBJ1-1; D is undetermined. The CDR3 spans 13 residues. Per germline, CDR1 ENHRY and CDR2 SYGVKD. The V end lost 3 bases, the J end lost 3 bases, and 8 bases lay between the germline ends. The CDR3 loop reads CAISDSPDTEAFF. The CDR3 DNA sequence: TGTGCCATCAGTGACTCTCCTGACACTGAAGCTTTCTTT.

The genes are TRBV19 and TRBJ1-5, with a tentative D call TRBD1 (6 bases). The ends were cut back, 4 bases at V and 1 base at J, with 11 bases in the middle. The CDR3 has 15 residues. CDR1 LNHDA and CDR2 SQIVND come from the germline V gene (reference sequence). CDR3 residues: CASSNQGISNQPQHF. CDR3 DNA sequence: TGTGCCAGTAGTAACCAGGGGATCAGCAATCAGCCCCAGCATTTT. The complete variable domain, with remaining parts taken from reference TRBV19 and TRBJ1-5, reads DGGITQSPKYLFRKEGQNVTLSCEQNLNHDAMYWYRQDPGQGLRLIYYSQIVNDFQKGDIAEGYSVSREKKESFPLTVTSAQKNPTAFYLCASSNQGISNQPQHFGDGTRLSIL.

CDR3 nucleotides: TGTGCCAGCTGGAGTGTGGATCAGCCCCAGCATTTT. This sequence encodes CASWSVDQPQHF. The chain couples TRBV28 to TRBJ1-5, with D unresolved. Trimming left V 8 bases short and J 5 bases short, with 10 bases between. Germline V gene sequence: CDR1 MDHEN, CDR2 SYDVKM. This CDR3 comprises 12 residues.

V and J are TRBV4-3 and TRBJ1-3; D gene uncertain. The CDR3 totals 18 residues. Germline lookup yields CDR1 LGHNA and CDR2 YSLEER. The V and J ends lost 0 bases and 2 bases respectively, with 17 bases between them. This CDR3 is CASSQDRPGDGAGNTIYF. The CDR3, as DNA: TGCGCCAGCAGCCAAGACCGGCCCGGGGATGGCGCTGGAAACACCATATATTTT.

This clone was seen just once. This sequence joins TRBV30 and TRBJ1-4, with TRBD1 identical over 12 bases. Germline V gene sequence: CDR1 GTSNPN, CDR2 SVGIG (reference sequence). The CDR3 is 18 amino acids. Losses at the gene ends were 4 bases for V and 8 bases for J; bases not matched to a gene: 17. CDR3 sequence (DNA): TGTGCCTGGATGTCCCACTTGACGGCCGGGACAGGGGGCGAAAAACTGTTTTTT. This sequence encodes CAWMSHLTAGTGGEKLFF.

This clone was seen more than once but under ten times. In nucleotides, the CDR3 is TGTGCCAGCAGTAAAGACAGGGTGAACGGGGACTATGGCTACACCTTC. Protein sequence: CASSKDRVNGDYGYTF. The chain is built from TRBV2 and TRBJ1-2; 7 bases match TRBD1. V was clipped by 5 bases and J by 3 bases; unmatched bases: 12. Per germline, CDR1 SNHLY and CDR2 FYNNEI. The CDR3 runs 16 residues.

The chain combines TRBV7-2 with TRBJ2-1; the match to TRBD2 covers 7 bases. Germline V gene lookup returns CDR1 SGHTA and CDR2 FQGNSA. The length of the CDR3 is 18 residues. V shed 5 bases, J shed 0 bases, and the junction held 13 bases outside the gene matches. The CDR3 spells CASSDMGGGVSSYNEQFF. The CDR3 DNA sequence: TGTGCCAGCAGCGATATGGGGGGAGGGGTTAGCTCCTACAATGAGCAGTTCTTC.

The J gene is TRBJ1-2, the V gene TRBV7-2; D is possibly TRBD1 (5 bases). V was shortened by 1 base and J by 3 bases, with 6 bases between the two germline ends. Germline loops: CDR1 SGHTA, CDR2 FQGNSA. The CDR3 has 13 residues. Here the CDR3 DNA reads TGTGCCAGCAGCTTAGGACAGCACTATGGCTACACCTTC. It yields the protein CASSLGQHYGYTF.

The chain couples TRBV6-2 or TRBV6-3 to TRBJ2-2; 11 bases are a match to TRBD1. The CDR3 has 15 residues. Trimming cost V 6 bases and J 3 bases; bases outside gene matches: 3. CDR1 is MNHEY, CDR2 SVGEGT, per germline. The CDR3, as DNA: TGTGCCAGCAGCGGGGGACAGGGGGACACCGGGGAGCTGTTTTTT. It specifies CASSGGQGDTGELFF.

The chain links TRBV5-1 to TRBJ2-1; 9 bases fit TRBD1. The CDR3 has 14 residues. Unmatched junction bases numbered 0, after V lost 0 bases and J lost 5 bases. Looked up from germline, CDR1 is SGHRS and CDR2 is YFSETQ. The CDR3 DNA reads TGCGCCAGCAGCTTGGGGGACAGGGACAATGAGCAGTTCTTC. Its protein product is CASSLGDRDNEQFF.

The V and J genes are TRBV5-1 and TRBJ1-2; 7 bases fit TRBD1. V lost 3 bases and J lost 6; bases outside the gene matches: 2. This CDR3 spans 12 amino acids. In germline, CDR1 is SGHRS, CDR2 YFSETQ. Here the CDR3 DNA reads TGCGCCAGCAGCTACGGACAGGATGGCTACACCTTC. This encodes CASSYGQDGYTF. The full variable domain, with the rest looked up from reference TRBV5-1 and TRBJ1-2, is KAGVTQTPRYLIKTRGQQVTLSCSPISGHRSVSWYQQTPGQGLQFLFEYFSETQRNKGNFPGRFSGRQFSNSRSEMNVSTLELGDSALYLCASSYGQDGYTFGSGTRLTVV.

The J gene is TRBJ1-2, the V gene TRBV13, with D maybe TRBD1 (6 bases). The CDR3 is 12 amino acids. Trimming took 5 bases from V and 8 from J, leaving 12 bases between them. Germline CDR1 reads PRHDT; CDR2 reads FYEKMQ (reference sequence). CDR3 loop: CASSPGGRGYTF. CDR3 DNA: TGTGCCAGCAGCCCGGGGGGCCGGGGCTACACCTTC.

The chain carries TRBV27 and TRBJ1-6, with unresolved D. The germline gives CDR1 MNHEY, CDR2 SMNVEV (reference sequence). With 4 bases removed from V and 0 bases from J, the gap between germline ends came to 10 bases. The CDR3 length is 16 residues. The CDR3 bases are TGTGCCAGCAGTTCCCCTTATAGCTCCTATAATTCACCCCTCCACTTT. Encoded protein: CASSSPYSSYNSPLHF.

CDR3: CASSSITDTQYF. The CDR3 coding sequence is TGTGCCAGCAGCTCAATCACAGATACGCAGTATTTT. The chain carries TRBV7-9 and TRBJ2-3; D unresolved. The CDR3 sequence is 12 residues long. With 4 bases removed from V and 2 bases from J, the gap between germline ends came to 4 bases. Germline V CDR1 and CDR2: SEHNR, FQNEAQ (reference sequence).